The following is a TCR beta chain sequence with its context. The study ran its PCR with 60 Vbeta and 13 Jbeta primers. TCRdb's table, derived via immunoSEQ multiplex PCR, lists solely in-frame clones and lacks some. The table lists over 150,000 clones, roughly 80% of them singletons. This entry belongs to a study of cytomegalovirus exposure and HLA in healthy donors. The germline V gene has CDR1 LNHDA and CDR2 SQIVND (reference sequence). V dropped 1 base and J dropped 5 bases, with 14 bases sitting between them. The CDR3 extends over 15 amino acids. Sequencing used PBMCs. This TCR came from a man aged 45 to 65 in good health and CMV-seropositive. The gene calls are TRBV19 and TRBJ1-2, with D unresolved. CDR3: CASSIGFREKYGYTF. As DNA, the CDR3 is TGTGCCAGTAGTATAGGTTTCCGGGAGAAGTATGGCTACACCTTC.